This T cell receptor beta chain originates from a study of siplizumab effects on memory and regulatory T cells. General study points: Naive or memory phenotype assignment was not possible for roughly 75-95% of proliferating CD4+ or CD8+ clones. Sequences that were alloreactive and traceable to unstimulated CD4+ memory cells were significantly reduced by siplizumab. Apparently more diverse than memory cells, naive T cells also seemed major alloresponse contributors.

The CDR3 extends over 15 amino acids. V was trimmed by 5 bases and J by 3 bases, leaving 16 bases between them. Germline loops: CDR1 SGHVS, CDR2 FQNEAQ. Repertoires were generated with immunoSEQ multiplex PCR, while TCRdb's copy carries only in-frame clones and drops some. The table shows about 100,000 clones, with about 94% occurring only once. About this clone itself: Antigen unknown.

The sequencing input was non-Treg CD4+ T cells sorted from blood. This TCR was recovered from a human donor in good health. V is TRBV7-8 and J is TRBJ1-1; D might be TRBD1 (6 bases). The CDR3 sequence: CASSPQQGWDTEAFF. CDR3 in DNA: TGTGCCAGCAGCCCACAACAGGGTTGGGACACTGAAGCTTTCTTT.